This T cell receptor beta chain appears in the sequencing data of a study of blood T cell repertoires in COVID-19. CDR1 and CDR2 (germline): SGHRS, YFSETQ. The CDR3 covers 13 residues. V lost 4 bases, J lost 3 bases, and 10 bases lay in between. In the original analysis: Amplification of reference gene primers provided the estimated nucleated cell counts. The assay was immunoSEQ multiplex PCR, and TCRdb's table has in-frame clones only and misses some. That table supplies the V and J calls and clone size; D and trimming were determined from the DNA. The sample shows around 400,000 clones, 80% to 90% of them seen only once. Seattle participants joined during active infection and were tracked over time.

This chain connects TRBV5-1 to TRBJ1-1; maybe TRBD1 (5 bases). The clonotype comes from a woman in her fifties or sixties with COVID-19, enrolled during active disease. The sample taken for sequencing was peripheral blood. This CDR3 is CASSTQGDTEAFF. The CDR3 nucleotides read TGCGCCAGCAGCACGCAGGGTGACACTGAAGCTTTCTTT.